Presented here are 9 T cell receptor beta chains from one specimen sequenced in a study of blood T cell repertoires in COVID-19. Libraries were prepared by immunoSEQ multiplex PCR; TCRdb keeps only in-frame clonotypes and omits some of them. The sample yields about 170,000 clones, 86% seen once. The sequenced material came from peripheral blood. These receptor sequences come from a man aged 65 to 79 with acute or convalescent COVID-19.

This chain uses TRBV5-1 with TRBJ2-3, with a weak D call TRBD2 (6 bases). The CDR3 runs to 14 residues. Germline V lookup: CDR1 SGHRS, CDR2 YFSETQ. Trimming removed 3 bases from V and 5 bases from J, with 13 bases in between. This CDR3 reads CASSSSPGGDTQYF. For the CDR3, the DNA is TGCGCCAGCAGCTCTAGCCCCGGGGGAGATACGCAGTATTTT.

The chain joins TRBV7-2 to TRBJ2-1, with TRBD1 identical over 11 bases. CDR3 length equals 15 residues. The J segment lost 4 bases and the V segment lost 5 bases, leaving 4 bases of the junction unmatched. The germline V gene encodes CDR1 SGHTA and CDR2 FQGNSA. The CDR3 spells CASSPGTGGYNEQFF. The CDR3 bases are TGTGCCAGCAGCCCCGGGACAGGGGGGTACAATGAGCAGTTCTTC.

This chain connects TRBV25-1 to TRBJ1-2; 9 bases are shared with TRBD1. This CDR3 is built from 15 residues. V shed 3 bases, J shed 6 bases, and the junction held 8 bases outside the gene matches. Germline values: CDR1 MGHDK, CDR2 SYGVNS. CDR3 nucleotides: TGTGCCAGCAGTGACGACAGGGGGAATACGAATGGCTACACCTTC. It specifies CASSDDRGNTNGYTF.

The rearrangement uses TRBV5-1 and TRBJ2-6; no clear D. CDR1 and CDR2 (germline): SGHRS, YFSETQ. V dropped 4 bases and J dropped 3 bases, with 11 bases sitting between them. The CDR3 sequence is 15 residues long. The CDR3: CASSNPGLGANVLTF. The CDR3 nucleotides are TGCGCCAGCAGCAACCCCGGTCTTGGGGCCAACGTCCTGACTTTC. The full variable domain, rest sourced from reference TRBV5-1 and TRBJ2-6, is KAGVTQTPRYLIKTRGQQVTLSCSPISGHRSVSWYQQTPGQGLQFLFEYFSETQRNKGNFPGRFSGRQFSNSRSEMNVSTLELGDSALYLCASSNPGLGANVLTFGAGSRLTVL.

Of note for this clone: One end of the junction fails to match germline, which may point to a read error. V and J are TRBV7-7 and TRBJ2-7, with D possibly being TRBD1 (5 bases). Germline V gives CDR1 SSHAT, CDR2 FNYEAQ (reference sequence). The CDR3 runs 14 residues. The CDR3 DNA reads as TGTGCTAGCAGCTTATCAGGTTTAGGGGCCGAGCAGTACTTC. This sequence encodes CASSLSGLGAEQYF.

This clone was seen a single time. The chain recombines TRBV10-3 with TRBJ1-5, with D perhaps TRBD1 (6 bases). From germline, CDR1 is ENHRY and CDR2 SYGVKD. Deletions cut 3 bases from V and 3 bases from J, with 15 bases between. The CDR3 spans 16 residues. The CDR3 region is CAISDPKQGFNQPQHF. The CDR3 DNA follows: TGTGCCATCAGTGACCCGAAACAGGGTTTCAATCAGCCCCAGCATTTT.

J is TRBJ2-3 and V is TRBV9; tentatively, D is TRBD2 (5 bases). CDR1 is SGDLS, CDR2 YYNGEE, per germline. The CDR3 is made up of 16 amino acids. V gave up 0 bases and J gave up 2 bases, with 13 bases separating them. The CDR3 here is CASSVGSGGNTDTQYF. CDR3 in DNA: TGTGCCAGCAGCGTAGGAAGTGGAGGAAACACAGATACGCAGTATTTT.

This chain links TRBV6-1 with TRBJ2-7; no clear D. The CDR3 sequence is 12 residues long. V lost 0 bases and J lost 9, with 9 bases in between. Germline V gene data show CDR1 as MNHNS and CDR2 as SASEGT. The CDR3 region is CASSEAQSRQYF. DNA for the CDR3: TGTGCCAGCAGTGAAGCGCAGTCACGGCAGTACTTC.

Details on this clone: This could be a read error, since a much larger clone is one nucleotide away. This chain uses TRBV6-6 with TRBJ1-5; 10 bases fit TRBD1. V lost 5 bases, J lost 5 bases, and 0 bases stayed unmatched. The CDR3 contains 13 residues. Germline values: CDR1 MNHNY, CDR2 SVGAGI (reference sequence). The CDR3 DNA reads TGTGCCAGCAGTGGACAGGGGGATCAGCCCCAGCATTTT. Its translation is CASSGQGDQPQHF.